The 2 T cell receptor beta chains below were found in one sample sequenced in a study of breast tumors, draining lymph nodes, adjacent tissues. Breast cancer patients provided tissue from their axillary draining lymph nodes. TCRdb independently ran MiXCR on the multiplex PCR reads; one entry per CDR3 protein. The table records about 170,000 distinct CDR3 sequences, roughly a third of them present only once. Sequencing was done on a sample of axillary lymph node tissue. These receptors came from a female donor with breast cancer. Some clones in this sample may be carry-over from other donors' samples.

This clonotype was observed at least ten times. The CDR3 sequence is CASSPVGGDYGYTF. The CDR3 region has the DNA TGCGCCAGCAGTCCGGTTGGGGGAGACTATGGCTACACCTTC. The rearrangement joins TRBV5-1 to TRBJ1-2; a possible D gene is TRBD1 (5 bases). Germline V gene lookup returns CDR1 SGHRS and CDR2 YFSETQ. The CDR3 spans 14 residues. V was clipped by 5 bases and J by 3 bases, with 14 bases between them. Looking up the rest from reference TRBV5-1 and TRBJ1-2 gives the full variable domain: KAGVTQTPRYLIKTRGQQVTLSCSPISGHRSVSWYQQTPGQGLQFLFEYFSETQRNKGNFPGRFSGRQFSNSRSEMNVSTLELGDSALYLCASSPVGGDYGYTFGSGTRLTVV.

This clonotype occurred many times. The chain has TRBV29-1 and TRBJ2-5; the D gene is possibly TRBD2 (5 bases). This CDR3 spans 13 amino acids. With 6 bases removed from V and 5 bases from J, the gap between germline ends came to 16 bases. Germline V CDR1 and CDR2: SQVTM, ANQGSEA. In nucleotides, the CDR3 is TGCAGCGTGCCCCCGGGGAACGGCGAGACCCAGTACTTC. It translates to CSVPPGNGETQYF.